This entry features one T cell receptor beta chain sequence. This specimen belongs to a study of blood T cell repertoires in COVID-19. Sequenced by immunoSEQ multiplex PCR; TCRdb stores in-frame clones only, minus some. The sample shows more than 200,000 clones, under 85% of them seen only once. CDR3 length: 15 amino acids. V was cut by 4 bases and J by 4 bases, with 13 bases left in between. Germline CDR1 reads KGHSH; CDR2 reads LQKENI. The sequence derives from a man in his sixties who had recovered from COVID-19. What was sequenced was PBMCs or T cells enriched from blood (not recorded which). V and J are TRBV18 and TRBJ2-2, with D perhaps TRBD1 (5 bases). CDR3: CASSRQGGGTGELFF. The CDR3 DNA sequence: TGTGCCAGCTCACGGCAGGGCGGTGGCACCGGGGAGCTGTTTTTT.